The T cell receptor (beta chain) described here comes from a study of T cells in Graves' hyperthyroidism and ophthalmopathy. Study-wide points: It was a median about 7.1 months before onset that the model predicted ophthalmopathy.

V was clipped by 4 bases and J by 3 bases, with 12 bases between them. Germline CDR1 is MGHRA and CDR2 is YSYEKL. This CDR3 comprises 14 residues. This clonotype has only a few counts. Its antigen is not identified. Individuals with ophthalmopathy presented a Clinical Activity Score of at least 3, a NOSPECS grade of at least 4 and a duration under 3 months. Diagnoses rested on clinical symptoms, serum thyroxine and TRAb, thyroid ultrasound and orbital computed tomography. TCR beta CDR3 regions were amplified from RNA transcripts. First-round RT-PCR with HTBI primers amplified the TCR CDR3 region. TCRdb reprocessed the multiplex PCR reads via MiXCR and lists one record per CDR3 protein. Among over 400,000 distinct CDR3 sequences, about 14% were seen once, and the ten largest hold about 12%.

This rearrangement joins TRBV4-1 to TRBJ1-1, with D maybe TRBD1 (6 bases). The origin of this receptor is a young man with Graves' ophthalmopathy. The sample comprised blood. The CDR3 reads CASSRQVGDTEAFF. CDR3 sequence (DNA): TGCGCCAGCAGCCGACAGGTTGGAGACACTGAAGCTTTCTTT.